A single sample is the source of the 28 T cell receptor beta chains below, sequenced in a study of T cells in Graves' hyperthyroidism and ophthalmopathy (dated 2019 in TCRdb). The protocol used for the library was multiplex PCR. The data were produced on an Illumina HiSeq 2000. The TCR beta CDR3 regions were amplified from the RNA transcripts. The TCR CDR3 was subjected to a first round of RT-PCR using the HTBI primer set and the Qiagen OneStep RT-PCR kit. The public reads were reprocessed in TCRdb via fastp at Q25 and MiXCR, keeping in-frame beta chains. Rows are unified per CDR3 protein, each entry keeping the most common DNA and genes. The sample data list more than 300,000 distinct CDR3 sequences, and approximately 18% of these were observed just once. 40% of the sample belongs to the ten largest clones. The specimen was blood. All receptors derive from a young man with Graves' ophthalmopathy.

With regard to this clonotype: Germline is not matched at one junction end, which may reflect a read error. The chain is built from TRBV6-5 and TRBJ2-3; 7 positions agree with TRBD2. Germline loops: CDR1 MNHEY, CDR2 SVGAGI. The CDR3 has 14 amino acids. The CDR3: CASSYQRGADTRYF. The CDR3 DNA is TGTGCCAGCAGTTACCAGCGGGGCGCAGATACGCGGTATTTT.

This clonotype was counted many times. The gene calls are TRBV5-1 and TRBJ1-2, with TRBD1 matching 7 bases. CDR3 length equals 14 residues. Trimming removed 2 bases from V and 4 bases from J; junction bases left unmatched: 5. Per the germline V gene, CDR1 is SGHRS and CDR2 is YFSETQ. The CDR3 DNA reads TGCGCCAGCAGCTTAGGGGGCTATGGCTATGGCTACACCTTC. As protein: CASSLGGYGYGYTF.

This clonotype showed up just a few times. The J gene is TRBJ1-4, the V gene TRBV10-3; D unclear. Germline V lookup: CDR1 ENHRY, CDR2 SYGVKD. This CDR3 region has 13 residues. The germline V and J ends were trimmed by 10 bases and 4 bases, with 13 bases remaining between them. The CDR3 sequence is CATTDPYNEKLFF. In DNA, the CDR3 is TGTGCCACCACAGATCCTTATAATGAAAAACTGTTTTTT.

A word on this clonotype: A read error may explain this, as a much larger clone is one base away. The V and J genes are TRBV20-1 and TRBJ2-1; TRBD2 agrees at 10 bases. The CDR3 extends over 14 amino acids. Germline assignment: CDR1 DFQATT and CDR2 SNEGSKA (reference sequence). CDR3 sequence: CSARGASGGNEQLF. The CDR3 nucleotides are TGCAGTGCTAGGGGGGCTAGCGGGGGTAATGAGCAGCTCTTC.

DNA for the CDR3: TGCGCCAGCAGCCAAGATGGGGCGTCCGGACCTGAAGCTTTCTTT. Its protein product is CASSQDGASGPEAFF. The chain has TRBV4-1 and TRBJ1-1, with D tentatively TRBD1 (5 bases). The CDR3 spans 15 residues. V dropped 0 bases and J dropped 6 bases, with 14 bases sitting between them. Germline V lookup: CDR1 MGHRA, CDR2 YSYEKL.

This clonotype has ten or more counts. This sequence joins TRBV3-1 and TRBJ2-5; D gene unclear. Germline CDR1 reads LGHDT; CDR2 reads YNNKEL (reference sequence). V was cut by 0 bases and J by 5 bases, with 7 bases left in between. There are 13 residues in the CDR3. The CDR3 protein is CASSQDFGETQYF. The CDR3 DNA follows: TGTGCCAGCAGCCAAGATTTTGGGGAGACCCAGTACTTC.

The CDR3 spells CASSYDGLNTEAFF. The CDR3 bases are TGTGCCAGCAGTTACGACGGACTGAACACTGAAGCTTTCTTT. The chain joins TRBV6-5 to TRBJ1-1; D ambiguous. Germline V lookup: CDR1 MNHEY, CDR2 SVGAGI. V was shortened by 2 bases and J by 0 bases, with 7 bases between the two germline ends. CDR3 size: 14 residues.

In this sample, this clonotype turned up many times. The chain combines TRBV4-1 with TRBJ2-5, with D uncertain. The CDR3 is 15 residues long. Per germline, CDR1 MGHRA and CDR2 YSYEKL. V shed 0 bases and J shed 7 bases, with 15 bases lying between them. The DNA for the CDR3 is TGCGCCAGCAGCCAAGATCCGACCGCCTCGGGGACCCAGTACTTC. It is translated as CASSQDPTASGTQYF.

Many counts were recorded for this clonotype. The CDR3 reads CASSLGTGVSPLHF. In DNA form, the CDR3 reads TGCGCCAGCAGCTTGGGGACAGGGGTTTCACCCCTCCACTTT. The chain joins TRBV5-1 to TRBJ1-6, with 9 bases aligning to TRBD1. Germline V gene sequence: CDR1 SGHRS, CDR2 YFSETQ. The CDR3 runs to 14 residues. V shed 0 bases, J shed 9 bases, and the junction held 1 base outside the gene matches.

This clonotype turned up a few times. V and J are TRBV12-3 or TRBV12-4 and TRBJ2-6; D is ambiguous. The length of the CDR3 is 15 residues. The ends were cut back, 3 bases at V and 4 bases at J, with 10 bases in the middle. The CDR3: CASSFVMAGANVLTF. CDR3 nucleotide sequence: TGTGCCAGCAGTTTTGTTATGGCCGGGGCCAACGTCCTGACTTTC.

This clonotype was observed at least ten times. V and J are TRBV3-1 and TRBJ2-5; 9 positions agree with TRBD2. This CDR3 contains 17 residues. V gave up 3 bases and J gave up 2 bases; unmatched junction bases: 10. Germline V lookup: CDR1 LGHDT, CDR2 YNNKEL (reference sequence). The CDR3 protein is CASSQFLAGSSQETQYF. The CDR3 bases are TGTGCCAGCAGCCAGTTCCTAGCGGGGTCTTCTCAAGAGACCCAGTACTTC.

The chain's CDR3 is CASSLERTSINEQFF. The CDR3 coding sequence is TGCGCCAGCAGCTTGGAACGGACATCTATCAATGAGCAGTTCTTC. The rearrangement joins TRBV5-1 to TRBJ2-1; TRBD1 is a possible D gene (5 bases). CDR1 and CDR2 from the germline V gene are SGHRS and YFSETQ. The V gene lost 0 bases and the J gene lost 6 bases, with 13 bases spanning the gap. The CDR3 is 15 residues long.

This clonotype was recorded many times. J is TRBJ1-1 and V is TRBV28, with D perhaps matching TRBD1 (5 bases). Trimming shortened V by 2 bases and J by 5 bases, and 9 bases separated the two germline ends. Germline values: CDR1 MDHEN, CDR2 SYDVKM. The CDR3 consists of 13 residues. The CDR3 coding sequence is TGTGCCAGCAGTTTAGAAGGGGAGACTGAAGCTTTCTTT. Translating gives CASSLEGETEAFF.

This clonotype was recorded many times. The chain uses TRBV3-1 and TRBJ1-1; D not resolved. The V end lost 1 base, the J end lost 0 bases, and 6 bases lay between the germline ends. The CDR3 is 14 residues long. Germline loops: CDR1 LGHDT, CDR2 YNNKEL (reference sequence). In DNA, the CDR3 is TGTGCCAGCAGCCAAGGGGTCCTGAACACTGAAGCTTTCTTT. Translating it yields CASSQGVLNTEAFF.

This clonotype was detected a few times. The V call is TRBV6-1, the J call TRBJ1-1; the D gene is possibly TRBD1 (6 bases). Trimming removed 5 bases from V and 4 bases from J, with 17 bases in between. In germline, CDR1 is MNHNS, CDR2 SASEGT. CDR3 length: 15 residues. In nucleotides, the CDR3 is TGTGCCAGCAGTCCGCTACAGGGATATGGCACTGAAGCTTTCTTT. Translating gives CASSPLQGYGTEAFF.

This chain links TRBV7-9 with TRBJ2-1, with 11 nucleotides matching TRBD2. V trimming: 5 bases; J trimming: 6 bases; junction bases outside the gene matches: 6. CDR1 is SEHNR, CDR2 FQNEAQ, per germline (reference sequence). This CDR3 is 15 amino acids long. This CDR3 reads CASSLFGLAGNEQFF. Written as DNA, the CDR3 is TGTGCCAGCAGCCTCTTCGGACTAGCGGGCAATGAGCAGTTCTTC.

The J gene is TRBJ2-7, the V gene TRBV9, with D perhaps matching TRBD2 (7 bases). V shed 0 bases and J shed 2 bases, with 18 bases lying between them. The CDR3 totals 17 residues. Germline CDR1 reads SGDLS; CDR2 reads YYNGEE. CDR3 in DNA: TGTGCCAGCAGCGTAGACGGGACACAGGGAGGGACCTACGAGCAGTACTTC. This encodes CASSVDGTQGGTYEQYF.

This clonotype was counted only a few times. The chain combines TRBV29-1 with TRBJ1-2; maybe TRBD1 (5 bases). Germline lookup yields CDR1 SQVTM and CDR2 ANQGSEA. CDR3 size: 11 residues. In nucleotides, the CDR3 is TGCACCGTGGCCCAGGGTGGCGGCTACACCTTC. Its protein is CTVAQGGGYTF.

Only a few counts were recorded for this clonotype. The V call is TRBV7-9, the J call TRBJ2-7; 12 bases fit TRBD2. Trimming took 5 bases from V and 6 from J; bases not matched to a gene: 17. Looked up from germline, CDR1 is SEHNR and CDR2 is FQNEAQ (reference sequence). The CDR3 loop spans 18 amino acids. The CDR3, as DNA: TGTGCCAGCAGCCGATACCTAAGGACTAGCGGGACCTCGCGCGAGCAGTACTTC. Translation: CASSRYLRTSGTSREQYF. Combining the CDR3 with reference TRBV7-9 and TRBJ2-7 gives the whole variable domain DTGVSQNPRHKITKRGQNVTFRCDPISEHNRLYWYRQTLGQGPEFLTYFQNEAQLEKSRLLSDRFSAERPKGSFSTLEIQRTEQGDSAMYLCASSRYLRTSGTSREQYFGPGTRLTVT.

Here the CDR3 DNA reads TGTGCCAGCAGCGAAAGACAGGGGGCGCGTGGGAGCTCCTACAATGAGCAGTTCTTC. Translating it yields CASSERQGARGSSYNEQFF. V and J are TRBV3-1 and TRBJ2-1, with TRBD1 matching over 10 bases. Per the germline V gene, CDR1 is LGHDT and CDR2 is YNNKEL (reference sequence). V was pared by 5 bases and J by 0 bases, with 13 bases of the junction left unmatched. The CDR3 covers 19 residues.

The rearrangement joins TRBV7-3 to TRBJ2-2; no firm D call. This CDR3 is 13 amino acids long. V dropped 5 bases and J dropped 6 bases, with 10 bases sitting between them. Germline-derived CDR1 and CDR2 are SGHTA and FQGTGA. The DNA for the CDR3 is TGTGCCAGCAGCATATTGCCAGCCGGGGAGCTGTTTTTT. Its protein product is CASSILPAGELFF.

This clonotype was recorded at least ten times. V and J are TRBV5-1 and TRBJ1-3, with D possibly matching TRBD1 (6 bases). This CDR3 has 17 amino acids. Deletions cut 4 bases from V and 0 bases from J, with 17 bases between. Germline V gene lookup returns CDR1 SGHRS and CDR2 YFSETQ. Here the CDR3 DNA reads TGCGCCAGCAGCCCCAGTGCAGGGGTTAGCTCTGGAAACACCATATATTTT. It is translated as CASSPSAGVSSGNTIYF.

This clonotype was observed many times. The rearrangement links TRBV7-9 to TRBJ2-7, with 8 nucleotides matching TRBD1. The CDR3 runs 16 residues. Germline CDR1 reads SEHNR; CDR2 reads FQNEAQ (reference sequence). With V trimmed by 5 bases and J by 2 bases, 11 bases remained unmatched. For the CDR3, the DNA is TGTGCCAGCAGCCCCCCGGGGGACAGGTCTACCTACGAGCAGTACTTC. Residues: CASSPPGDRSTYEQYF.

This clonotype appeared many times. The rearrangement joins TRBV3-1 to TRBJ1-3; no firm D call. Trimming took 6 bases from V and 1 from J, leaving 13 bases between them. The length of the CDR3 is 15 residues. The germline gives CDR1 LGHDT, CDR2 YNNKEL (reference sequence). This CDR3 is CASSTVPDSGNTIYF. Here the CDR3 DNA reads TGTGCCAGCAGTACAGTCCCAGATTCTGGAAACACCATATATTTT.

This clonotype has ten or more counts. V usage is TRBV24-1 and J usage is TRBJ2-3, with D possibly matching TRBD2 (5 bases). The CDR3 covers 16 residues. V lost 1 base to trimming and J lost 3 bases, with 13 bases between them. CDR1 is KGHDR, CDR2 SFDVKD, per germline. The CDR3 DNA reads as TGTGCCACCAGTGATTTTGGGAGAGCCCCGACAGATACGCAGTATTTT. This codes for CATSDFGRAPTDTQYF.

The rearrangement uses TRBV7-3 and TRBJ2-2; 13 nucleotides match TRBD2. Germline lookup yields CDR1 SGHTA and CDR2 FQGTGA. This CDR3 is built from 18 residues. Germline trimming cut 0 bases from V and 7 bases from J; bases unmatched to any gene: 8. The CDR3: CASSLTRRLAGGGGELFF. In DNA, the CDR3 is TGTGCCAGCAGCTTAACAAGGAGACTAGCGGGGGGCGGCGGGGAGCTGTTTTTT.

The V and J genes are TRBV20-1 and TRBJ1-5; D remains unclear. CDR3 length equals 12 residues. Trimming took off 5 bases at V and 7 bases at J, with 12 bases between the two ends. CDR1 is DFQATT and CDR2 is SNEGSKA in the germline V gene (reference sequence). The CDR3 spells CSASGSMQPQHF. DNA for the CDR3: TGCAGTGCTTCAGGTAGTATGCAGCCCCAGCATTTT.

A note on this clonotype: One junction end disagrees with the germline gene, perhaps due to a read error. The chain carries TRBV29-1 and TRBJ2-5; D is perhaps TRBD2 (5 bases). Germline V gene sequence: CDR1 SQVTM, CDR2 ANQGSEA. The CDR3 sequence is 13 residues long. The CDR3 protein is CMGLWGEEETQYF. The DNA for the CDR3 is TGTATGGGGTTGTGGGGAGAAGAAGAGACCCAGTACTTC.